This section outlines one T cell receptor beta chain sequence together with its context. These data originate in a study of blood T cell repertoires in COVID-19. Trimming cost V 1 base and J 5 bases, with 8 bases left between them. The germline V gene has CDR1 KGHSH and CDR2 LQKENI. The CDR3 totals 13 residues. TCRdb's table, derived via immunoSEQ multiplex PCR, lists solely in-frame clones and lacks some. The sample comprises about 280,000 clones, about 89% of which are singletons, and 0.85% to 1% rests with the top ten. The chain couples TRBV18 to TRBJ1-1; no definite D call. Material: peripheral blood. The TCR sequence derives from a woman aged 40-49 years who had recovered from COVID-19. In DNA, the CDR3 is TGTGCCAGCTCACCACGTGGGGAGACTGAAGCTTTCTTT. The encoded protein is CASSPRGETEAFF. Full variable domain (missing parts from reference TRBV18 and TRBJ1-1): NAGVMQNPRHLVRRRGQEARLRCSPMKGHSHVYWYRQLPEEGLKFMVYLQKENIIDESGMPKERFSAEFPKEGPSILRIQQVVRGDSAAYFCASSPRGETEAFFGQGTRLTVV.